Listed here is a single T cell receptor beta chain. Its cognate antigen is unknown. V lost 4 bases to trimming and J lost 2 bases, with 19 bases between them. Germline CDR1 reads SGHRS; CDR2 reads YFSETQ. The CDR3 sequence is 16 residues long. Data came from immunoSEQ multiplex PCR; TCRdb stores just in-frame clones and leaves some out. The profile shows 55,000 to 80,000 clones, 95% of them singletons. The sample originates from a study of cytomegalovirus exposure and HLA in healthy donors. Regarding the study as a whole: That first-cohort TCR clusters tended to co-occur in the roughly 130 validation repertoires was found in a later analysis. Most sequenced TCRs were rare (though some public TCRs occurred in many donors). A classifier reportedly called cytomegalovirus status with high sensitivity and specificity.

The donors were part of the validation cohort of roughly 110 subjects. That cohort was separate from the first cohort, which comprised under 700 subjects. V gene TRBV5-1 combines with J gene TRBJ2-7; TRBD1 is a possible D gene (7 bases). What was sequenced was PBMCs. This sequence originates from a woman younger than 35 in good health and CMV-seropositive. The CDR3 nucleotides read TGCGCCAGCAGCACGGGCCGCGGGACAGCCCCCTACGAGCAGTACTTC. Translated, it gives CASSTGRGTAPYEQYF.